The clone carrying this TCR beta chain was counted between two and nine times. Its target is not known. V shed 4 bases, J shed 5 bases, and the junction held 5 bases outside the gene matches. Per the germline V gene, CDR1 is SGDLS and CDR2 is YYNGEE. The CDR3 loop spans 14 amino acids. Original data processing: From ImmunoSEQ came sequences covering only the junction and carrying no quality scores, so filtering differed. Measured with immunoSEQ multiplex PCR; TCRdb has only the in-frame clones, and not every one. The DNA gave D and trimming, while V, J and clone size come from that table. The sample yields millions of clones, around 95% seen once. Everyone who donated was a Caucasian adult who lived in Nashville, Tennessee. This record belongs to a study of shared clonotypes between healthy human individuals. Study outcomes and limitations: Among donors, clonotype sharing was expected to be affected by sequencing depth.

V gene TRBV9 combines with J gene TRBJ2-5; 10 positions match TRBD1. This sequence originates from a man younger than 35 in good health. Input material: naive CD4+ T cells sorted from blood. Subset specified: CD45RA+ positively selected. CDR3 DNA: TGTGCCAGCAGCTTGAGACAGGGGGCCGAGACCCAGTACTTC. This sequence encodes CASSLRQGAETQYF.